What follows describes a single TCR beta chain. The data stem from a study of blood T cell repertoires in COVID-19. Study as a whole: Some COVID-19 samples were acute and others convalescent; all came from the United States, Italy and Spain. The analysed material was cDNA or gDNA that came from T cells, B-cell-depleted T cells, or PBMCs.

In the authors' workflow: The authors estimated nucleated cell counts from reference gene primer amplification. Repertoires were generated with immunoSEQ multiplex PCR, while TCRdb's copy carries only in-frame clones and drops some. From that table come the V and J calls and clone size; the DNA was used to work out D and trimming. This table holds roughly 260,000 clones, 88% found once. Source material: peripheral blood. The sequence was collected from a man aged 60 to 75 who had recovered from COVID-19.

This CDR3 reads CASSTGTGEVEAFF. The CDR3 nucleotides read TGTGCCAGCAGCACCGGGACAGGGGAGGTTGAAGCTTTCTTT. The rearrangement joins TRBV3-1 (or the pseudogene TRBV3-2) to TRBJ1-1, with TRBD1 matching over 10 bases. This CDR3 comprises 14 residues. Germline V gene lookup returns CDR1 LGHDT and CDR2 YNNKEL (reference sequence). After removal of 5 bases from V and 7 bases from J, the junction contained 7 bases not matched to a gene.